The 26 T cell receptor beta chains given below trace back to one sample, sequenced in a study of T-cell reconstitution after alpha-beta-depleted transplantation in children. Preparing the TCRbeta library involved the use of unique molecular identifiers. TCRdb used MiXCR to reprocess the PCR reads, holding one entry per CDR3 protein. The data show around 270,000 distinct CDR3 sequences, roughly a tenth seen once. The sample here was PBMCs, taken before TCRalphabeta/CD19-depleted stem cell transplant. The receptor set was obtained from a boy in the first two years of life with acute myeloid leukemia, due to receive a stem cell transplant.

This clonotype has ten or more counts. V is TRBV5-1 and J is TRBJ2-2; the D is unclear. The ends were cut back, 2 bases at V and 0 bases at J, with 14 bases in the middle. CDR3 length: 17 amino acids. CDR1 and CDR2 from the germline V gene are SGHRS and YFSETQ. The CDR3 DNA sequence: TGCGCCAGCAGCTTTAGGACGGCAGGACCGAACACCGGGGAGCTGTTTTTT. Translated: CASSFRTAGPNTGELFF.

This clonotype was seen at least ten times. The chain is built from TRBV7-2 and TRBJ2-1; D is uncertain. The CDR3 has 15 residues. Per the germline V gene, CDR1 is SGHTA and CDR2 is FQGNSA. V was trimmed by 2 bases and J by 0 bases, leaving 8 bases between them. The CDR3 spells CASSLQLSSYNEQFF. As DNA, the CDR3 is TGTGCCAGCAGCTTACAACTCAGCTCCTACAATGAGCAGTTCTTC.

This clonotype was detected many times. This chain links TRBV7-6 with TRBJ2-6; D remains unclear. Germline CDR1 SGHVS, CDR2 FNYEAQ. The V end was cut by 8 bases, the J end by 0 bases, with 14 bases between. The CDR3 spans 16 residues. The CDR3 is CASSQLKTSGANVLTF. The CDR3 nucleotides are TGTGCCAGCTCCCAATTAAAGACCTCTGGGGCCAACGTCCTGACTTTC. The full variable domain, with the rest looked up from reference TRBV7-6 and TRBJ2-6, is GAGVSQSPRYKVTKRGQDVALRCDPISGHVSLYWYRQALGQGPEFLTYFNYEAQQDKSGLPNDRFSAERPEGSISTLTIQRTEQRDSAMYRCASSQLKTSGANVLTFGAGSRLTVL.

This clonotype was found many times. J is TRBJ2-5 and V is TRBV15, with D possibly being TRBD2 (5 bases). CDR3 size: 16 residues. V was shortened by 5 bases and J by 2 bases, with 18 bases between the two germline ends. Germline V lookup: CDR1 LNHNV, CDR2 YYDKDF (reference sequence). The CDR3 sequence: CATSPRRGLGQETQYF. CDR3 sequence (DNA): TGTGCCACCAGCCCGAGGAGAGGGTTAGGACAAGAGACCCAGTACTTC.

The rearrangement links TRBV11-2 to TRBJ1-1, with D unresolved. V was clipped by 4 bases and J by 3 bases, with 9 bases between them. The CDR3 is 13 residues long. In germline, CDR1 is SGHAT, CDR2 FQNNGV. The CDR3 loop is CASSSSRYTEAFF. In DNA form, the CDR3 reads TGTGCCAGCAGCTCCAGCCGGTACACTGAAGCTTTCTTT.

The table lists this clonotype with many counts. The V and J genes are TRBV11-2 and TRBJ2-7; D remains ambiguous. V shed 6 bases and J shed 2 bases, with 17 bases lying between them. Germline CDR1 SGHAT, CDR2 FQNNGV. The CDR3 extends over 15 amino acids. CDR3 region: CASRPQELFTYEQYF. The CDR3 bases are TGTGCCAGCAGGCCCCAGGAACTTTTTACCTACGAGCAGTACTTC.

This clonotype was seen a few times. V gene TRBV7-9 combines with J gene TRBJ1-4; D uncertain. The V end was cut by 4 bases, the J end by 8 bases, with 11 bases between. The germline V gene has CDR1 SEHNR and CDR2 FQNEAQ (reference sequence). The CDR3 is made up of 13 amino acids. CDR3 coding DNA: TGTGCCAGCAGCTCGTACTCGAGAGAAAAACTGTTTTTT. The encoded protein is CASSSYSREKLFF.

This clonotype was picked up many times. This chain links TRBV20-1 with TRBJ2-7; D is ambiguous. CDR1 and CDR2 from the germline V gene are DFQATT and SNEGSKA (reference sequence). V lost 1 base and J 3 bases, leaving 13 bases between the germline ends. This CDR3 has 14 amino acids. The CDR3 sequence: CSARVWQSGYEQYF. CDR3 nucleotides: TGCAGTGCTAGAGTTTGGCAGTCAGGCTACGAGCAGTACTTC.

This clonotype was counted only a few times. This chain connects TRBV2 to TRBJ2-3; D is unclear. This CDR3 contains 17 residues. The V end lost 7 bases, the J end lost 2 bases, and 22 bases lay between the germline ends. Germline V gene lookup returns CDR1 SNHLY and CDR2 FYNNEI. CDR3 sequence (DNA): TGTGCCAGCATCTTAACCGACCGTCGGACCTACACAGATACGCAGTATTTT. Its translation: CASILTDRRTYTDTQYF.

There are many counts of this clonotype. The chain recombines TRBV5-1 with TRBJ2-5, with 10 bases that match TRBD2. CDR3 length: 18 residues. Germline trimming cut 0 bases from V and 2 bases from J; bases unmatched to any gene: 10. Germline V gene data show CDR1 as SGHRS and CDR2 as YFSETQ. The DNA of the CDR3 is TGCGCCAGCAGCTTGGCCGACAGGGGACTAGCGTCTCAAGAGACCCAGTACTTC. Its translation: CASSLADRGLASQETQYF.

The chain uses TRBV7-3 and TRBJ2-2, with D uncertain. Germline CDR1 SGHTA, CDR2 FQGTGA. V was trimmed by 0 bases and J by 4 bases, leaving 9 bases between them. The CDR3 runs 15 residues. In nucleotides, the CDR3 is TGTGCCAGCAGCTTAACTTCGGGCCTCACCGGGGAGCTGTTTTTT. Residues: CASSLTSGLTGELFF.

The sample holds many counts of this clonotype. The rearrangement uses TRBV5-5 and TRBJ1-1, with D unresolved. CDR3 length: 14 residues. The germline V gene has CDR1 SGHKS and CDR2 YYEKEE (reference sequence). The V gene lost 5 bases and the J gene lost 1 base, with 12 bases spanning the gap. Here the CDR3 reads CASRRLQKNTEAFF. Written as DNA, the CDR3 is TGTGCCAGCAGAAGGTTACAGAAGAACACTGAAGCTTTCTTT.

In this sample, this clonotype turned up many times. This chain joins TRBV10-3 and TRBJ2-4; no clear D. V was shortened by 3 bases and J by 1 base, with 1 base between the two germline ends. CDR3 length equals 12 residues. CDR1 and CDR2 (germline): ENHRY, SYGVKD. CDR3 nucleotides: TGTGCCATCAGTGACGCCAAAAACATTCAGTACTTC. Protein product: CAISDAKNIQYF.

A note on this clonotype: Since a much larger clone is just one base distant, this may be a read error. The J gene is TRBJ2-1, the V gene TRBV5-1; D unclear. The CDR3 has 12 residues. Germline CDR1 and CDR2: SGHRS and YFSETQ. CDR3 coding DNA: TGCGCCAGCAGCTTGATGGGCAATGGGCAGTTCTTC. It codes for CASSLMGNGQFF.

The V gene is TRBV6-1, the J gene TRBJ1-4; tentative D call: TRBD1 (5 bases). The CDR3 is made up of 16 amino acids. Germline lookup yields CDR1 MNHNS and CDR2 SASEGT. V shed 1 base and J shed 3 bases, with 12 bases lying between them. The CDR3 DNA reads TGTGCCAGCAGTGAAGTCAGGGTTCGGGCTAATGAAAAACTGTTTTTT. It codes for CASSEVRVRANEKLFF.

This clonotype appeared many times. As DNA, the CDR3 is TGTGCCAGCAGTTTAGATCGGACAGTTTCAGATACGCAGTATTTT. Protein: CASSLDRTVSDTQYF. J is TRBJ2-3 and V is TRBV12-3 or TRBV12-4; the D gene is possibly TRBD1 (6 bases). This CDR3 contains 15 residues. V lost 1 base, J lost 4 bases, and 12 bases lay in between.

This clonotype was seen only a few times. J is TRBJ2-6 and V is TRBV18, with 7 bases lining up with TRBD1. V lost 6 bases to trimming and J lost 0 bases; unmatched junction nucleotides: 8. CDR3 length: 17 amino acids. The germline CDR1 and CDR2 sequences are KGHSH and LQKENI. CDR3 residues: CASSSTGSLSGANVLTF. Here the CDR3 DNA reads TGTGCCAGCTCGTCGACAGGGAGCCTCTCTGGGGCCAACGTCCTGACTTTC. The variable domain in full, completed from reference TRBV18 and TRBJ2-6, reads NAGVMQNPRHLVRRRGQEARLRCSPMKGHSHVYWYRQLPEEGLKFMVYLQKENIIDESGMPKERFSAEFPKEGPSILRIQQVVRGDSAAYFCASSSTGSLSGANVLTFGAGSRLTVL.

The V call is TRBV30, the J call TRBJ2-1; 13 bases align to TRBD2. Germline values: CDR1 GTSNPN, CDR2 SVGIG (reference sequence). Trimming cost V 4 bases and J 8 bases; bases outside gene matches: 8. There are 15 residues in the CDR3. The CDR3 region has the DNA TGTGCCTGGAATGCAGGGACTAGCGGGGTCGATGAGCAGTTCTTC. This gives the protein CAWNAGTSGVDEQFF.

This clonotype has at least ten counts. The chain employs TRBV28 and TRBJ2-7; unclear D gene. Trimming left V 5 bases short and J 2 bases short, with 10 bases between. The germline CDR1 and CDR2 sequences are MDHEN and SYDVKM. The CDR3 spans 13 residues. In DNA form, the CDR3 reads TGTGCCAGCAGTCCAAGCTTAGCCTACGAGCAGTACTTC. Protein: CASSPSLAYEQYF.

This clonotype appeared a few times. CDR3 DNA sequence: TGTGCCAGCAGCCAAGAGAAAATCAGCGGGGGGGCCGATGAGCAGTTCTTC. The encoded protein is CASSQEKISGGADEQFF. V is TRBV3-1 and J is TRBJ2-1; TRBD2 aligns across 10 bases. The CDR3 length is 17 residues. The germline CDR1 and CDR2 sequences are LGHDT and YNNKEL (reference sequence). The V gene end was trimmed by 0 bases and the J gene end by 8 bases; junction bases not matched to a gene: 10.

This clonotype was found a few times. In DNA, the CDR3 is TGCGCCAGCAGCCCCCGCCGGTCAACCGCCTACAATGAGCAGTTCTTC. Its translation is CASSPRRSTAYNEQFF. This chain joins TRBV5-1 and TRBJ2-1, with no clear D. The germline gives CDR1 SGHRS, CDR2 YFSETQ. V was cut by 4 bases and J by 2 bases, with 16 bases left in between. The CDR3 consists of 16 residues. Based on the CDR3 plus reference TRBV5-1 and TRBJ2-1, the full variable domain is KAGVTQTPRYLIKTRGQQVTLSCSPISGHRSVSWYQQTPGQGLQFLFEYFSETQRNKGNFPGRFSGRQFSNSRSEMNVSTLELGDSALYLCASSPRRSTAYNEQFFGPGTRLTVL.

The chain couples TRBV7-6 to TRBJ2-1; D is perhaps TRBD2 (5 bases). The V gene's germline CDR1 is SGHVS and CDR2 FNYEAQ. Between the trimmed V and J ends, which lost 7 bases and 1 base, there was a span of 20 bases. The CDR3 has 17 amino acids. The CDR3 protein is CASTLRASLRSYNEQFF. In DNA form, the CDR3 reads TGTGCCAGCACCCTACGGGCTAGCCTTCGTTCCTACAATGAGCAGTTCTTC. The full variable domain, rest sourced from reference TRBV7-6 and TRBJ2-1, is GAGVSQSPRYKVTKRGQDVALRCDPISGHVSLYWYRQALGQGPEFLTYFNYEAQQDKSGLPNDRFSAERPEGSISTLTIQRTEQRDSAMYRCASTLRASLRSYNEQFFGPGTRLTVL.

V usage is TRBV20-1 and J usage is TRBJ2-3, with D perhaps assigned TRBD1 or TRBD2 (5 bases each). This CDR3 region has 15 residues. The germline V gene has CDR1 DFQATT and CDR2 SNEGSKA (reference sequence). Trimming removed 1 base at V and 0 bases at J, with 11 bases between. This CDR3 is CSARVLGDSTDTQYF. The DNA of the CDR3 is TGCAGTGCTAGAGTCCTGGGGGATAGCACAGATACGCAGTATTTT.

Comment on this clonotype: Given a much more abundant clone one base away, this may be a read error. The chain has TRBV18 and TRBJ2-1; no clear D gene. Germline CDR1 is KGHSH and CDR2 is LQKENI. V was clipped by 0 bases and J by 4 bases, with 7 bases between them. The CDR3 runs to 14 residues. Here the CDR3 DNA reads TGTGCCAGCTCACCACCGACCCATTACAATGAGCAGTTCTTC. Translation: CASSPPTHYNEQFF. The full variable domain, rest sourced from reference TRBV18 and TRBJ2-1, is NAGVMQNPRHLVRRRGQEARLRCSPMKGHSHVYWYRQLPEEGLKFMVYLQKENIIDESGMPKERFSAEFPKEGPSILRIQQVVRGDSAAYFCASSPPTHYNEQFFGPGTRLTVL.

The V and J genes are TRBV5-4 and TRBJ2-3; D is perhaps TRBD2 (7 bases). The germline V gene encodes CDR1 SGHNT and CDR2 YYREEE (reference sequence). The CDR3 is made up of 16 amino acids. V gave up 4 bases and J gave up 5 bases, with 20 bases separating them. The chain's CDR3 is CASSEGGAGPLDTQYF. CDR3 bases: TGTGCCAGCAGCGAGGGGGGGGCAGGCCCTCTAGATACGCAGTATTTT.

This clonotype has at least ten counts. The rearrangement links TRBV29-1 to TRBJ1-1; D gene unclear. Germline values: CDR1 SQVTM, CDR2 ANQGSEA. The V and J ends lost 2 bases and 0 bases respectively, with 13 bases between them. CDR3 length equals 15 residues. The DNA of the CDR3 is TGCAGCGTTGAAACCTCGGGGTGGTTGAACACTGAAGCTTTCTTT. Its protein is CSVETSGWLNTEAFF.